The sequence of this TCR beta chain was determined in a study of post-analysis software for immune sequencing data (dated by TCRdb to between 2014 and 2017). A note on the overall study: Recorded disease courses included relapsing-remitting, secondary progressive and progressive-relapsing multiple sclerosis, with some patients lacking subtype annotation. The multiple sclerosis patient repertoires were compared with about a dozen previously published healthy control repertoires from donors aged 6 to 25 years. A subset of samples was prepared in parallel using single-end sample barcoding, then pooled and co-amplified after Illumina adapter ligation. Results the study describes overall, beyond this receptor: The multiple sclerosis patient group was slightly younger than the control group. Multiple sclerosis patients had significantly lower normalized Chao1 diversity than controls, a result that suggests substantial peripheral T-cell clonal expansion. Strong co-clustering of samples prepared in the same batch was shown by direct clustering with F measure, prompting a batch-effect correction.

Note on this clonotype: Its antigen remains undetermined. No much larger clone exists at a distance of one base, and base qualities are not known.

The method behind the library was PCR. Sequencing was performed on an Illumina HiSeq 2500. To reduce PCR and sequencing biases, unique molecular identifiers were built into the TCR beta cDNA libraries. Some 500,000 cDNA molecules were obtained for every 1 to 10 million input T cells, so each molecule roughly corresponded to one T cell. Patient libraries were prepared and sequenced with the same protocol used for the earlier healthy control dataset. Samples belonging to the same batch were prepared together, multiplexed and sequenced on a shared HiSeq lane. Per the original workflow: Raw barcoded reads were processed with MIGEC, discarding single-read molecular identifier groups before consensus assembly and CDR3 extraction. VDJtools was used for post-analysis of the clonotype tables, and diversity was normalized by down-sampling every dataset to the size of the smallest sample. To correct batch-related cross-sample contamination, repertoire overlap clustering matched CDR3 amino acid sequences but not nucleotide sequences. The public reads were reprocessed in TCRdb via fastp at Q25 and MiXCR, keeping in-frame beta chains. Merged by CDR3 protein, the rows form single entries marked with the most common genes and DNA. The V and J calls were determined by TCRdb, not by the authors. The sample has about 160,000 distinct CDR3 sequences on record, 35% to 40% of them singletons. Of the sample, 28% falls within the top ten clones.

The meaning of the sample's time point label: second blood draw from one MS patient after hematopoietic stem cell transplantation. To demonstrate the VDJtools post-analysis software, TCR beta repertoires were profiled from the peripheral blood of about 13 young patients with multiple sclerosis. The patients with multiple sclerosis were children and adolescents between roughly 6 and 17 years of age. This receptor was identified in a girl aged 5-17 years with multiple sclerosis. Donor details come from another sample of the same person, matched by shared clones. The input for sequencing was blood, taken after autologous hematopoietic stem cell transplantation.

The sequenced DNA: TGTGCCAGCAGCCGAAACCCTAGCGGGGTCTCCTACGAGCAGTACTTC. Its translation reads: CASSRNPSGVSYEQYF. The rearrangement combines TRBV7-2 with TRBJ2-7, with 9 central nucleotides matching TRBD2. The CDR3 goes from the cysteine to the phenylalanine over 16 residues. Only CDR3 DNA is held: 48 bases, read in frame from base 1. The V end gives up 5 bases and the J end 0 bases, leaving 8 bases in the junction not matched to a gene. The CDR1 and CDR2 encoded by the germline V gene are SGHTA and FQGNSA.